This TCR beta chain was retrieved from a study of T cell responses to AZD1222 COVID-19 vaccine. Study results and limitations: Close to half of spike-specific TCRs reportedly recognize unmutated variant regions. Most donors were white British and more were female, and clonal diversity was possibly underestimated.

In regard to this clone: Its antigen is not known.

Generated by immunoSEQ multiplex PCR, the TCRdb table keeps only in-frame clones and is missing some. The data contain 95,000 to 100,000 clones, about four fifths of them seen just once; the ten biggest clones take up about 14%. Second doses at about 4 or about 12 weeks were pooled. Germline V gene data show CDR1 as SGDLS and CDR2 as YYNGEE. The CDR3 runs to 14 residues. V dropped 3 bases and J dropped 1; count of bases not matched to a gene: 3. The sample was peripheral blood, taken 28 days after the second AZD1222 dose. The chain couples TRBV9 to TRBJ2-5; the match to TRBD2 covers 7 bases. This TCR was sampled from an adult who received the AZD1222 COVID-19 vaccine. CDR3: CASSERDPQETQYF. As DNA, the CDR3 is TGTGCCAGCAGCGAGCGGGATCCCCAAGAGACCCAGTACTTC.